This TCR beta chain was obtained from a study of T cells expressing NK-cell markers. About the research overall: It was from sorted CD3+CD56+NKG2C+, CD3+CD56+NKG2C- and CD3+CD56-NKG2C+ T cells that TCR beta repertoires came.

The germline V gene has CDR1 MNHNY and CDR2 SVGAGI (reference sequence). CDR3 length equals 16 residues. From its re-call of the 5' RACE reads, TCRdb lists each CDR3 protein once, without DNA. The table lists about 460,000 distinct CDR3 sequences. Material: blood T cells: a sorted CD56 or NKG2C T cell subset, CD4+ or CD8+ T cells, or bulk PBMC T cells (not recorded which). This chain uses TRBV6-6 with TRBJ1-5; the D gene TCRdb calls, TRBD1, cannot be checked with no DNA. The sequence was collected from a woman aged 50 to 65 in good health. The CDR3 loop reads CASSSQGRGPDQPQHF.